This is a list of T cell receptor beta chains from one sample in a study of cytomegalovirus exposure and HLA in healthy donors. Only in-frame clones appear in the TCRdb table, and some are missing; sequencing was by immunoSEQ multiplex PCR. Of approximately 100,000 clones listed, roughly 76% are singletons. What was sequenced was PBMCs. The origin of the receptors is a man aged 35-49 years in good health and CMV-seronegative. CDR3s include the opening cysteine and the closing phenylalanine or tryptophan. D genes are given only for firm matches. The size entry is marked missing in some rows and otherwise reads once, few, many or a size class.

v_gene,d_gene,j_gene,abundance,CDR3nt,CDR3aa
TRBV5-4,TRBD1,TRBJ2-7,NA,TGTGCCAGCAGCAATTACAGGGGAAACTACGAGCAGTACTTC,CASSNYRGNYEQYF
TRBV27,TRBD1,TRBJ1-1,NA,TGTGCCAGCAGTTGGACAGGGAACACTGAAGCTTTCTTT,CASSWTGNTEAFF
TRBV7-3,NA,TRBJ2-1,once,TGTGCCAGCAGCCCCAGGGGAGAGTACAATGAGCAGTTCTTC,CASSPRGEYNEQFF
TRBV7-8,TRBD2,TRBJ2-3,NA,TGTGCCAGCAGCCAGGGCACTAGCGGGGGAACAGATACGCAGTATTTT,CASSQGTSGGTDTQYF
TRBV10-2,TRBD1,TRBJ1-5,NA,TGCGCCAGCAGGGCCCGGGACAGCCTATATAGCAATCAGCCCCAGCATTTT,CASRARDSLYSNQPQHF
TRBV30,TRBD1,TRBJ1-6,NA,TGTGCCATACACCGGGACAGGGGTGCGTTGGGTTCACCCCTCCACTTT,CAIHRDRGALGSPLHF
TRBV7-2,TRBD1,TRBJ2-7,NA,TGTGCCAGCAGCCGGGACAGTATCTCCTACGAGCAGTACTTC,CASSRDSISYEQYF
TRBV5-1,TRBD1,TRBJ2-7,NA,TGCGCCAGCAGCCCTGGACAGGGGCAATTCCCGGCCTACGAGCAGTACTTC,CASSPGQGQFPAYEQYF
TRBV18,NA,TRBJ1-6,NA,TGTGCCAGCTCACCAGGTACGGATAATTCACCCCTCCACTTT,CASSPGTDNSPLHF
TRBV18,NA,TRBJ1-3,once,TGTGCCAGCTCACCACGTACGAGACAGGAAGGAAACACCATATATTTT,CASSPRTRQEGNTIYF
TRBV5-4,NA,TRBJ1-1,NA,TGTGCCAGCAGCTTCGACACGAAAGGTGAAGCTTTCTTT,CASSFDTKGEAFF
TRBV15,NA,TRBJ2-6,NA,TGTGCCACCAGCAGAGATGCAGGTCGAGGGAAATCTGGGGCCAACGTCCTGACTTTC,CATSRDAGRGKSGANVLTF